This entry concerns a single T cell receptor (beta chain). This entry belongs to a study of OX40 agonist ivuxolimab in advanced cancers. Study-wide background: A partial response was reached by three patients: one with hepatocellular carcinoma and two with cutaneous melanoma.

Germline CDR1 and CDR2: MNHEY and SMNVEV (reference sequence). The CDR3 spans 16 residues. The V and J ends lost 5 bases and 0 bases respectively, with 14 bases between them. Exclusion of a patient followed from autoimmune disease history or systemic immunosuppression. Repertoires were generated with immunoSEQ multiplex PCR, while TCRdb's copy carries only in-frame clones and drops some. This sample has 37,000 or so clones, with 82% found just once. The source of this sequence is an adult with an advanced solid tumor such as melanoma, head and neck, liver or kidney cancer. The material sequenced was CD4+ or CD8+ T cells sorted from blood, taken in a trial of the OX40 agonist ivuxolimab. This rearrangement joins TRBV27 to TRBJ1-3; a weak D match, TRBD1 (5 bases). The CDR3 nucleotides read TGTGCCAGCAGTCTACGGGGGGGGTACTCTGGAAACACCATATATTTT. Translation gives CASSLRGGYSGNTIYF.